This TCR beta chain was retrieved from a study of human T cells and chemical hapten exposure. Background on the study: On 2 cm by 2 cm of upper inner arm skin, sensitization was performed with 2% DPC. Diagnoses of alopecia areata, totalis or universalis occurred in mostly female patients. General study results and limits: Expanded TCRs clustered into significantly more large CDR3 similarity groups than controls, the analysis revealed.

Time point denoted: patch test 1, 2 weeks after DPC sensitization. Treatment defined: therapeutic diphenylcyclopropenone sensitization with weekly scalp DPC. Blood sampling occurred before each patch-test application. TCRdb re-analysed the RACE reads in MiXCR, keeping a single row per CDR3 protein. The sample carries around 300,000 distinct CDR3 sequences, around 7% recorded once. Concerning this clonotype: Its target is not known.

The CDR3 runs to 14 residues. Trimming stripped 3 bases from V and 6 bases from J, with 15 bases between. Germline values: CDR1 MNHEY, CDR2 SMNVEV (reference sequence). The receptor was derived from a woman aged 18-30 years with alopecia areata. Some clones in this sample may be carry-over from other donors' samples. The chain combines TRBV27 with TRBJ2-7; a possible D gene is TRBD2 (7 bases). Source: whole blood, taken in connection with sensitization to the hapten diphenylcyclopropenone (DPC). CDR3 residues: CASSLGGGGREQYF. For the CDR3, the DNA is TGTGCCAGCAGTTTGGGGGGAGGGGGGCGCGAGCAGTACTTC.